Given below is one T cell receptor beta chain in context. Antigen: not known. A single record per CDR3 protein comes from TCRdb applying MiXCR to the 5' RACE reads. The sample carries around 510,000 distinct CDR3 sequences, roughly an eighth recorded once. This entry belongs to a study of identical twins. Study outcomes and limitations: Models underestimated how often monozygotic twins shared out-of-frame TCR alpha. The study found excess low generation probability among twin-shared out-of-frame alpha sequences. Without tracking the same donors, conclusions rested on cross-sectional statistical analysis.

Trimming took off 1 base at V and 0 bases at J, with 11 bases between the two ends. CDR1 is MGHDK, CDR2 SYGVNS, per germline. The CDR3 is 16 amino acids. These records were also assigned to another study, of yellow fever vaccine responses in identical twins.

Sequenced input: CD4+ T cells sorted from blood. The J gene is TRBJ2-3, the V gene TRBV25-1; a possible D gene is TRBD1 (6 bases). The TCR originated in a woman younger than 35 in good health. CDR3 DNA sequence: TGTGCCAGCAGTGAATCCAGGGGCCCTAGCACAGATACGCAGTATTTT. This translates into CASSESRGPSTDTQYF.